These T cell receptor beta chains were read from a single sample in a study of cytomegalovirus exposure and HLA in healthy donors. This table comes from immunoSEQ multiplex PCR, and its TCRdb copy is limited to in-frame clones, with some not included. Found here are under 40,000 clones, approximately 76% of them singletons; the top ten hold 8% to 9%. Material for sequencing was PBMCs. The source of these receptors is a woman aged 25 to 45 in good health and CMV-seropositive. Both conserved end residues are part of each CDR3. D genes are given only for firm matches. Size is omitted from some rows. Given values are once, few, many or a class for expanded clones.

abundance: NA; d_gene: NA; j_gene: TRBJ1-2; v_gene: TRBV29-1; CDR3aa: CSVEDREAYGYPF; CDR3nt: TGCAGCGTTGAAGACAGGGAGGCCTATGGCTACCCCTTC
abundance: few; d_gene: NA; j_gene: TRBJ2-7; v_gene: TRBV5-4; CDR3aa: CASSVGSAAARNEQYF; CDR3nt: TGTGCCAGCAGCGTAGGGAGCGCGGCCGCACGGAACGAGCAGTACTTC
abundance: NA; d_gene: TRBD1; j_gene: TRBJ1-1; v_gene: TRBV6-5; CDR3aa: CASRFRTGVERAFF; CDR3nt: TGTGCCAGCAGGTTCCGAACAGGGGTGGAGAGAGCTTTCTTT
abundance: NA; d_gene: NA; j_gene: TRBJ1-1; v_gene: TRBV7-9; CDR3aa: CASSLYRAEAFF; CDR3nt: TGTGCCAGCAGCTTATACAGGGCTGAAGCTTTCTTT
abundance: few; d_gene: NA; j_gene: TRBJ2-2; v_gene: TRBV5-4; CDR3aa: CASSPTTAISNTGELFF; CDR3nt: TGTGCCAGCAGCCCAACGACAGCTATCTCGAACACCGGGGAGCTGTTTTTT
abundance: NA; d_gene: TRBD1; j_gene: TRBJ1-5; v_gene: TRBV19; CDR3aa: CASRWTGSNQPQHF; CDR3nt: TGTGCCAGTAGATGGACAGGAAGCAATCAGCCCCAGCATTTT
abundance: NA; d_gene: NA; j_gene: TRBJ2-1; v_gene: TRBV21-1; CDR3aa: CAPRGGLAGGREQFF; CDR3nt: TGTGCCCCCCGGGGGGGACTAGCGGGAGGTAGAGAGCAGTTCTTC
abundance: NA; d_gene: TRBD1; j_gene: TRBJ2-7; v_gene: TRBV18; CDR3aa: CASSPNTAGGEQYF; CDR3nt: TGTGCCAGCTCACCCAACACCGCAGGGGGCGAGCAGTACTTC
abundance: NA; d_gene: NA; j_gene: TRBJ2-6; v_gene: TRBV21-1; CDR3aa: CASSNPRSGAGANVLTF; CDR3nt: TGTGCCAGCAGCAACCCCCGATCGGGTGCTGGGGCCAACGTCCTGACTTTC
abundance: NA; d_gene: TRBD1; j_gene: TRBJ2-1; v_gene: TRBV2; CDR3aa: CASTRRGLGEQFF; CDR3nt: TGTGCCAGCACACGTAGGGGGCTGGGTGAGCAGTTCTTC
abundance: NA; d_gene: TRBD2; j_gene: TRBJ2-7; v_gene: TRBV28; CDR3aa: CASRASGSRVGSYEQYF; CDR3nt: TGTGCCAGCAGGGCTAGCGGGAGTAGGGTAGGCTCCTACGAGCAGTACTTC
abundance: NA; d_gene: NA; j_gene: TRBJ1-6; v_gene: TRBV27; CDR3aa: CASSIDPGSAYSPLHF; CDR3nt: TGTGCCAGCAGTATCGACCCAGGGTCGGCCTATTCACCCCTCCACTTT
abundance: NA; d_gene: TRBD1; j_gene: TRBJ2-3; v_gene: TRBV30; CDR3aa: CACSLTGGLSDTQYF; CDR3nt: TGTGCCTGCAGTTTGACAGGGGGATTGTCAGATACGCAGTATTTT
abundance: NA; d_gene: NA; j_gene: TRBJ2-7; v_gene: TRBV7-9; CDR3aa: CSSSLSTGSLGYEQYF; CDR3nt: TGTTCCAGCAGCTTAAGTACAGGCAGCTTGGGCTACGAGCAGTACTTC
abundance: once; d_gene: NA; j_gene: TRBJ1-4; v_gene: TRBV19; CDR3aa: CASSISGVSEKLFF; CDR3nt: TGTGCCAGTAGTATAAGCGGAGTGAGTGAAAAACTGTTTTTT
abundance: NA; d_gene: TRBD1; j_gene: TRBJ1-6; v_gene: TRBV10-2; CDR3aa: CASSETGGGSPLHF; CDR3nt: TGCGCCAGCAGTGAGACAGGGGGCGGTTCACCCCTCCACTTT
abundance: NA; d_gene: TRBD1; j_gene: TRBJ2-5; v_gene: TRBV13; CDR3aa: CASSRTGGKETQYF; CDR3nt: TGTGCCAGCAGCCGGACAGGGGGGAAAGAGACCCAGTACTTC
abundance: NA; d_gene: TRBD1; j_gene: TRBJ1-2; v_gene: TRBV5-6; CDR3aa: CASRKGTGEINYGYPF; CDR3nt: TGTGCCAGCAGGAAGGGGACAGGGGAGATCAACTATGGCTACCCCTTC
abundance: NA; d_gene: NA; j_gene: TRBJ1-2; v_gene: TRBV29-1; CDR3aa: CSVDSPTVNYGYTF; CDR3nt: TGCAGCGTTGATAGCCCTACCGTTAACTATGGCTACACCTTC
abundance: NA; d_gene: TRBD1; j_gene: TRBJ1-1; v_gene: TRBV27; CDR3aa: CASSLLGTGAWNTEAFF; CDR3nt: TGTGCCAGCAGTTTACTTGGGACAGGGGCGTGGAACACTGAAGCTTTCTTT
abundance: NA; d_gene: NA; j_gene: TRBJ2-1; v_gene: TRBV6-1; CDR3aa: CASSSDQAGANEQFF; CDR3nt: TGTGCCAGCAGTTCGGACCAGGCTGGGGCCAATGAGCAGTTCTTC
abundance: NA; d_gene: TRBD1; j_gene: TRBJ1-2; v_gene: TRBV9; CDR3aa: CASSGPGQGAGDGYTF; CDR3nt: TGTGCCAGCAGCGGACCGGGACAGGGGGCGGGTGATGGCTACACCTTC
abundance: once; d_gene: NA; j_gene: TRBJ1-2; v_gene: TRBV5-1; CDR3aa: CASSLEGGRNYGYTF; CDR3nt: TGCGCCAGCAGCTTGGAGGGGGGGCGCAACTATGGCTACACCTTC
abundance: NA; d_gene: NA; j_gene: TRBJ2-3; v_gene: TRBV5-1; CDR3aa: CASSLPGGTDTQYF; CDR3nt: TGCGCCAGCAGCCTGCCCGGGGGCACAGATACGCAGTATTTT
abundance: NA; d_gene: TRBD1; j_gene: TRBJ1-2; v_gene: TRBV6-1; CDR3aa: CASRPSGQGFGYTF; CDR3nt: TGTGCCAGCAGACCTTCGGGACAGGGTTTTGGCTACACCTTC
abundance: few; d_gene: NA; j_gene: TRBJ1-2; v_gene: TRBV19; CDR3aa: CASSIDSNYGYTF; CDR3nt: TGTGCCAGTAGTATCGACAGCAACTATGGCTACACCTTC
abundance: NA; d_gene: TRBD1; j_gene: TRBJ1-3; v_gene: TRBV18; CDR3aa: CASSLQTGVRSGNTIYF; CDR3nt: TGTGCCAGCTCATTACAGACAGGGGTTCGTTCTGGAAACACCATATATTTT
abundance: NA; d_gene: NA; j_gene: TRBJ1-1; v_gene: TRBV7-3; CDR3aa: CASSLGAGNTEAFF; CDR3nt: TGTGCCAGCAGCTTAGGGGCAGGGAACACTGAAGCTTTCTTT